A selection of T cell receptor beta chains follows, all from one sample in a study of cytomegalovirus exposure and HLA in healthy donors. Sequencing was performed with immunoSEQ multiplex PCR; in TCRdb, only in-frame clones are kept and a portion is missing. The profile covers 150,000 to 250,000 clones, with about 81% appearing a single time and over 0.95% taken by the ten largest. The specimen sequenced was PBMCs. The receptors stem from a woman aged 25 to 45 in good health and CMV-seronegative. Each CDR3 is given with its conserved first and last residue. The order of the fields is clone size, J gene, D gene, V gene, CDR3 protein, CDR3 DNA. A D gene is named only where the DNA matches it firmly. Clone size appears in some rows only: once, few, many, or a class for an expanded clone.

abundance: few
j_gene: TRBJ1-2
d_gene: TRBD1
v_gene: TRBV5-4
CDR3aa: CASSLRGLSDGYTF
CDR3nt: TGTGCCAGCAGCCTGAGGGGGCTCTCGGATGGCTACACCTTC

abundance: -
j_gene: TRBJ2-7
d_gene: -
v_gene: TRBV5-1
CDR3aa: CASEEGRRTGEQYF
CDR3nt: TGCGCCAGCGAGGAAGGGAGAAGAACTGGCGAGCAGTACTTC

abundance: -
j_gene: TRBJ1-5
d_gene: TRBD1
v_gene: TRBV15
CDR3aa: CATSRPTGGNQPQHF
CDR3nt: TGTGCCACCAGCAGACCTACAGGGGGCAATCAGCCCCAGCATTTT

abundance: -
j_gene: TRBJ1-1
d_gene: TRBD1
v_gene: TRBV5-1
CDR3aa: CASSLDRGYTEAFF
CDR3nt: TGCGCCAGCAGCCTGGACAGGGGGTACACTGAAGCTTTCTTT

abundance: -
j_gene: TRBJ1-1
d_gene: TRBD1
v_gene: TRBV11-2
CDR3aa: CASSFSGQGIPTEAFF
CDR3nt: TGTGCCAGCAGCTTTAGTGGACAGGGAATCCCCACTGAAGCTTTCTTT

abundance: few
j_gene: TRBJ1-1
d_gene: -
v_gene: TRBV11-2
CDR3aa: CASSLDPWEAFF
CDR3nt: TGTGCCAGCAGCTTAGATCCCTGGGAGGCTTTCTTT

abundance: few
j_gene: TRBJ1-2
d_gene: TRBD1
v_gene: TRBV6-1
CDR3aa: CASSDRQGLYGYTF
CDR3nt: TGTGCCAGCAGTGATAGACAGGGACTTTATGGCTACACCTTC

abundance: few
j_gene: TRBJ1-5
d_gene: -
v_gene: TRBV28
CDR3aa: CASRRDQPQHF
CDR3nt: TGTGCCAGCAGGAGGGATCAGCCCCAGCATTTT

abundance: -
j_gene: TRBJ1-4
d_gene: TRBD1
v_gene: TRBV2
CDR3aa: CASSATGASEKLFF
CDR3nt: TGTGCCAGCAGCGCTACAGGGGCCAGTGAAAAACTGTTTTTT

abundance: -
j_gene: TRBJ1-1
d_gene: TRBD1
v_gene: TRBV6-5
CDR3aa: CASSGQGATEAFF
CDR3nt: TGTGCCAGCAGCGGACAGGGGGCGACTGAAGCTTTCTTT

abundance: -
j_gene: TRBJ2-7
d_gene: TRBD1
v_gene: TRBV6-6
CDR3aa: CASSTMGQGADEQYF
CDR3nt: TGTGCCAGCAGTACCATGGGACAGGGGGCCGACGAGCAGTACTTC

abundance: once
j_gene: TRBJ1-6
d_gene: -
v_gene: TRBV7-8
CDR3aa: CASSFETGLNSPLHF
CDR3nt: TGTGCCAGCAGCTTCGAAACAGGGCTTAATTCACCCCTCCACTTT

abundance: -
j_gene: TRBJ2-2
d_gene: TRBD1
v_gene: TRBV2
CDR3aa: CASIGQGAGELFF
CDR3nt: TGTGCCAGTATCGGACAGGGGGCCGGGGAGCTGTTTTTT

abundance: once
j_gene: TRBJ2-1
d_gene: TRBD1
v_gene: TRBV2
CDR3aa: CASSEGFSVGGSEQFF
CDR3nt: TGTGCCAGCAGTGAAGGGTTCAGTGTAGGGGGCTCGGAGCAGTTCTTC

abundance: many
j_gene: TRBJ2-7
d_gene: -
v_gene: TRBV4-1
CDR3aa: CASSQTGSYEQYF
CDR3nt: TGCGCCAGCAGCCAAACAGGTTCCTACGAGCAGTACTTC

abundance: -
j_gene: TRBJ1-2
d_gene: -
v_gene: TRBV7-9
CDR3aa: CASSPITPANYGYTF
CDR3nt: TGTGCCAGCAGCCCCATTACCCCAGCTAACTATGGCTACACCTTC

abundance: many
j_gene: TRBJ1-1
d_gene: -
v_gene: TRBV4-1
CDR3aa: CASSQEGQINTEAFF
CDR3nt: TGCGCCAGCAGCCAAGAAGGACAGATTAACACTGAAGCTTTCTTT

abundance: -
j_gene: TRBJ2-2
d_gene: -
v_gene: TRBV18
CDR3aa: CASSPPGVLTGELFF
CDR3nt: TGTGCCAGCTCACCACCCGGGGTCCTCACCGGGGAGCTGTTTTTT

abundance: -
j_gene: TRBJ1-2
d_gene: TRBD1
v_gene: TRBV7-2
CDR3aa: CASSLAGTGLGTASGYTF
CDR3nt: TGTGCCAGCAGCTTAGCGGGGACAGGACTAGGAACTGCCTCTGGCTACACCTTC

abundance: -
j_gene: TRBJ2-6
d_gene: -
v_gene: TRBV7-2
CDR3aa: CASSPVGGHPSSGANVLTF
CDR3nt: TGTGCCAGCAGCCCAGTAGGAGGGCACCCTTCCTCTGGGGCCAACGTCCTGACTTTC

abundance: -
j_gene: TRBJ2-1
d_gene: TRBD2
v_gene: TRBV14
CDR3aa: CASSQASGAYNEQFF
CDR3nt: TGTGCCAGCAGCCAAGCTAGCGGAGCCTACAATGAGCAGTTCTTC

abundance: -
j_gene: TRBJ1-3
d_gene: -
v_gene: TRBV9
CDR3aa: CASSVDFGGNTIYF
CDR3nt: TGTGCCAGCAGCGTAGATTTTGGCGGAAACACCATATATTTT

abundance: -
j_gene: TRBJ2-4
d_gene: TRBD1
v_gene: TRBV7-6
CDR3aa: CASSPTPGTGGPQNIQYF
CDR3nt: TGTGCCAGCAGCCCGACGCCCGGGACAGGGGGCCCACAAAACATTCAGTACTTC

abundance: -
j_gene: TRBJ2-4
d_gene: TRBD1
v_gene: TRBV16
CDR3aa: CASSRQGQVAKNIQYF
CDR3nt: TGTGCCAGCAGCCGTCAGGGACAGGTAGCCAAAAACATTCAGTACTTC

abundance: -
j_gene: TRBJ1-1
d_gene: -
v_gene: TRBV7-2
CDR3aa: CASSPLGQMNTEAFF
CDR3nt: TGTGCCAGCAGCCCCTTGGGCCAAATGAACACTGAAGCTTTCTTT

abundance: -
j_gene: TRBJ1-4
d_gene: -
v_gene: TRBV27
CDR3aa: CASSLGGINEKLFF
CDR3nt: TGTGCCAGCAGTTTGGGGGGAATTAATGAAAAACTGTTTTTT